This T cell receptor beta chain was profiled in a study of STAT3 mutations in large granular lymphocyte leukemia. Turning to the study itself: Approximately 40% of treated T-LGLL patients showed hematologic response to immunosuppression.

Study observations and caveats: Every T-LGLL patient had at least one immunodominant TCRbeta clonotype. Sampling intervals varied between patients and samples. All newly emerging clones after therapy were STAT3 wild type.

The CDR3 covers 13 residues. The V end was cut by 0 bases, the J end by 0 bases, with 1 base between. Germline V gives CDR1 KGHSH, CDR2 LQKENI. Comments on this clone: Its antigen is still unknown.

Around 41,000 productive templates were obtained per sample on average. TCRdb keeps only in-frame clones here, not all; method: immunoSEQ multiplex PCR. The repertoire holds fewer than 20,000 clones, with about 93% as singletons. The V call is TRBV18, the J call TRBJ2-3; D remains unclear. The sequenced sample consisted of peripheral blood mononuclear cells. The TCR sequence derives from a woman in her forties or fifties with T-cell large granular lymphocyte leukemia. Some clones in this sample may be carry-over from other donors' samples. The CDR3 coding sequence is TGTGCCAGCTCACCACCCAGCACAGATACGCAGTATTTT. Its translation is CASSPPSTDTQYF. Looking up the rest from reference TRBV18 and TRBJ2-3 gives the full variable domain: NAGVMQNPRHLVRRRGQEARLRCSPMKGHSHVYWYRQLPEEGLKFMVYLQKENIIDESGMPKERFSAEFPKEGPSILRIQQVVRGDSAAYFCASSPPSTDTQYFGPGTRLTVL.